This entry describes one T cell receptor (beta chain). No antigen is known for it. The data originate from a study of vaccination effects on CD4 cells after COVID-19. The overall study: Post-vaccine specimens arrived a median 72 days past the second dose.

When ten to eleven days of culture had elapsed, CD4+ T cells were isolated. Every participant took two doses of the BNT162b2 or mRNA-1273 vaccine. Vaccine recipients, nucleocapsid antibody negative, had no prior SARS-CoV-2 infection. Days 3 and 7 saw half the medium replaced with IL-2 medium. Clones were sequenced by immunoSEQ multiplex PCR, and TCRdb holds only the in-frame ones, with some missing. Of 25,000 to 35,000 clones listed, roughly 81% are singletons. General observations from the study: Late post-vaccination, clones induced by infection and those induced by vaccine underwent marked clonal contraction.

The input for sequencing was CD4+ T cells from PBMCs cultured without peptide, taken after COVID-19 vaccination. This sequence originates from a human donor who received a COVID-19 vaccine.

The CDR3 region is CASSPDRVESGANVLTF. CDR3 nucleotide sequence: TGTGCCAGCTCACCCGACAGGGTAGAATCTGGGGCCAACGTCCTGACTTTC. The chain is built from TRBV18 and TRBJ2-6; TRBD1 agrees at 7 bases. The CDR3 covers 17 residues. Unmatched junction bases numbered 6, after V lost 3 bases and J lost 1 base. Germline lookup yields CDR1 KGHSH and CDR2 LQKENI. Based on the CDR3 plus reference TRBV18 and TRBJ2-6, the full variable domain is NAGVMQNPRHLVRRRGQEARLRCSPMKGHSHVYWYRQLPEEGLKFMVYLQKENIIDESGMPKERFSAEFPKEGPSILRIQQVVRGDSAAYFCASSPDRVESGANVLTFGAGSRLTVL.